One T cell receptor beta chain is described in this entry. This record belongs to a study of blood T cell repertoires in COVID-19. Overall study context: Spain, Italy and the United States supplied samples that represented acute and convalescent COVID-19. Sample material is recorded as cDNA or gDNA derived from T cells, B-cell-depleted T cells, or PBMCs.

V dropped 0 bases and J dropped 2 bases, with 14 bases sitting between them. The CDR3 has 15 amino acids. Germline V gives CDR1 SQVTM, CDR2 ANQGSEA. How the authors handled the data: It was from reference gene primer amplification that nucleated cell counts were estimated. Data came from immunoSEQ multiplex PCR; TCRdb stores just in-frame clones and leaves some out. Clone size and the V and J calls come from that table; the DNA yielded D and trimming. The sample includes about 30,000 clones, approximately 80% seen only once; the top ten take roughly 22%. This chain connects TRBV29-1 to TRBJ2-7; a weak D match, TRBD1 (6 bases). The sequenced sample was peripheral blood. The sequence was obtained from a human donor in a cohort sampled during active COVID-19. The CDR3 here is CSVEDPYRDTYEQYF. The CDR3 DNA reads TGCAGCGTTGAAGATCCATACAGGGATACCTACGAGCAGTACTTC.